This entry describes one TCR beta chain. The data are from a study of cytomegalovirus exposure and HLA in healthy donors. The PCR made use of 60 Vbeta and 13 Jbeta primers. Data came from immunoSEQ multiplex PCR; TCRdb stores just in-frame clones and leaves some out. Of around 150,000 clones detected, around 63% appear once; the ten largest clones hold over 1.5%. Source material: PBMCs. This TCR was sampled from a human donor in good health.

CDR3 region: CASSTQGALQETQYF. The DNA of the CDR3 is TGTGCCAGCAGTACACAGGGGGCACTCCAAGAGACCCAGTACTTC. V and J are TRBV28 and TRBJ2-5; 9 nucleotides align to TRBD1. CDR3 length: 15 amino acids. CDR1 and CDR2 from the germline V gene are MDHEN and SYDVKM. Trimming took 5 bases from V and 1 from J; bases not matched to a gene: 5.